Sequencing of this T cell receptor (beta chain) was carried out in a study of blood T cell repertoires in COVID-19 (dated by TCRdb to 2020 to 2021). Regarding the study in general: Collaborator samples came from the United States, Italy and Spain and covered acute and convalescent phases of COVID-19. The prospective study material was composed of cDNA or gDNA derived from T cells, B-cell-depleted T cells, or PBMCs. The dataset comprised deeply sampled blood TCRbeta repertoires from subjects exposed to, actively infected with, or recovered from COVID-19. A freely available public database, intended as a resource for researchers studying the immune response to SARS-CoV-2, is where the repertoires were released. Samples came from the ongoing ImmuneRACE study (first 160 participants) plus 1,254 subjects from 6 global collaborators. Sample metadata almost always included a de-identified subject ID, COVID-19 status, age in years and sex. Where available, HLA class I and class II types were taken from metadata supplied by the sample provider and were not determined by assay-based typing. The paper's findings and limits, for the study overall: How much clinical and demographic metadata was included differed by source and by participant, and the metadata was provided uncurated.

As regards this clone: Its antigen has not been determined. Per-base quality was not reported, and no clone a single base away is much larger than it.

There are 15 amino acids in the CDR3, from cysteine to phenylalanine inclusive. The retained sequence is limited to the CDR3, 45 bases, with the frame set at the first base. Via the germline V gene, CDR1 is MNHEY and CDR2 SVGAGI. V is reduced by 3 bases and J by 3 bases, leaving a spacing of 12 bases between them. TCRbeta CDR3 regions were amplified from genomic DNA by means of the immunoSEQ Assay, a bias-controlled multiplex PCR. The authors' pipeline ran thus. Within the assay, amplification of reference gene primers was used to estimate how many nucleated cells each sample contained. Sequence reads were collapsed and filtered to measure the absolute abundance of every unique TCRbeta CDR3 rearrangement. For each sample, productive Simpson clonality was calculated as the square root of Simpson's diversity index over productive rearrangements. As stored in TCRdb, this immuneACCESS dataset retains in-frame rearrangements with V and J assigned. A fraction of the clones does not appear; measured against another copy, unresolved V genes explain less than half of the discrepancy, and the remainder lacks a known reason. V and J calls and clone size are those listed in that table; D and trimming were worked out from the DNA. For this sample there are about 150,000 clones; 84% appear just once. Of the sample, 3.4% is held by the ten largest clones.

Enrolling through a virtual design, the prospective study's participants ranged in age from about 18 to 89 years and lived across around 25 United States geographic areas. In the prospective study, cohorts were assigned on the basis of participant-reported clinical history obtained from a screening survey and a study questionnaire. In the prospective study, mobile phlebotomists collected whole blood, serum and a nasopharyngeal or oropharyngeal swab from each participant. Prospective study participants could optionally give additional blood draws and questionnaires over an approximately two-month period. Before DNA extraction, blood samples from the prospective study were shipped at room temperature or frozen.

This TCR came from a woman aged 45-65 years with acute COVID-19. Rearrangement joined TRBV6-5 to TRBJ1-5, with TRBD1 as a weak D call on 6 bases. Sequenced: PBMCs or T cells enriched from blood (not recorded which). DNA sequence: TGTGCCAGCAGTTATTCCAGGGGCCCCAATCAGCCCCAGCATTTT. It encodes CASSYSRGPNQPQHF.